This T cell receptor (beta chain) stems from a study of long-term antiretroviral therapy in people with HIV. The authors ran the immunoSEQ assay, v3.0, at survey level. Produced via immunoSEQ multiplex PCR; TCRdb's table is partial and in-frame only. Of about 38,000 clones listed, approximately 79% were seen once; the top ten hold about 5.2%. CDR3 length equals 19 residues. The V end was cut by 2 bases, the J end by 0 bases, with 20 bases between. CDR1 is SNHLY, CDR2 FYNNEI, per germline. This receptor was taken from a young man with HIV. The input for sequencing was unsorted PBMCs, taken 1.5 years after starting antiretroviral therapy. The rearrangement links TRBV2 to TRBJ2-4; maybe TRBD2 (5 bases). CDR3 sequence reads: CASSEIAGGGSLAKNIQYF. The CDR3 coding sequence is TGTGCCAGCAGTGAAATCGCCGGCGGAGGATCGCTAGCCAAAAACATTCAGTACTTC.